This T cell receptor beta chain came from a study of identical twins. A single record per CDR3 protein comes from TCRdb applying MiXCR to the 5' RACE reads. The sample has around 240,000 distinct CDR3 sequences; approximately 10% are singletons. A word on this clonotype: Antigen: not known.

Deletions cut 3 bases from V and 4 bases from J, with 9 bases between. CDR1 LNHDA and CDR2 SQIVND come from the germline V gene (reference sequence). This CDR3 region has 14 residues. Study results and caveats: Shared out-of-frame alpha sequences (those common to twins) showed excess low generation probability.

The receptor comes from a man between 45 and 60 years old in good health. The chain is built from TRBV19 and TRBJ2-2; D not resolved. The specimen was memory T cells sorted from blood. The CDR3 reads CASSITLGTGELFF. Written as DNA, the CDR3 is TGTGCCAGTAGTATTACTTTGGGCACCGGGGAGCTGTTTTTT. Looking up the rest from reference TRBV19 and TRBJ2-2 gives the full variable domain: DGGITQSPKYLFRKEGQNVTLSCEQNLNHDAMYWYRQDPGQGLRLIYYSQIVNDFQKGDIAEGYSVSREKKESFPLTVTSAQKNPTAFYLCASSITLGTGELFFGEGSRLTVL.